The entry that follows covers one T cell receptor (beta chain) sequence. A clone one base away is much larger, so this may be a read error. Four subsets defined by PD-1 and/or TIGIT were sorted from live CD3+CD8+TCRalphabeta+ cells. This record belongs to a study of circulating CD8 cells and anti-PD-1 response in melanoma. Germline V gene lookup returns CDR1 MRHNA and CDR2 SNTAGT. The CDR3 runs 12 residues. Between the trimmed V and J ends, which lost 3 bases and 3 bases, there was a span of 2 bases. TCR libraries were prepared from 15 ng of total RNA with the QIAseq Immune Repertoire TCR panel. MiXCR, applied by TCRdb to the reads, yields one record per CDR3 protein. This sample carries 600 to 750 distinct CDR3 sequences, around 9.5% of them seen once, and the ten largest clones take about 23%.

The source material was CD8+ T cells from PBMCs, sampled at baseline or after one month of anti-PD-1 therapy (not recorded which). This clonotype was sampled from a human donor with melanoma. This chain links TRBV6-4 with TRBJ2-2; D uncertain. The CDR3 sequence is CASSEDTGELFF. In nucleotides, the CDR3 is TGTGCCAGCAGTGAAGACACCGGGGAGCTGTTTTTT.